Each of the 17 T cell receptor beta chains below was sequenced from the same sample in a study of blood T cell repertoires in COVID-19. Assay: immunoSEQ multiplex PCR; the TCRdb copy retains only in-frame clones and omits some. The sample comprises 56,000 or so clones, about 90% of which are singletons, and around a sixth rests with the top ten. Specimen: peripheral blood. All receptors derive from a woman older than 75 with active COVID-19.

This sequence joins TRBV24-1 and TRBJ2-1; the match to TRBD2 covers 7 bases. The CDR3 is 15 amino acids. J was trimmed by 0 bases and V by 6 bases; bases with no gene match: 4. Germline assignment: CDR1 KGHDR and CDR2 SFDVKD. The CDR3 is CATSLAGDSYNEQFF. The CDR3 nucleotides read TGTGCCACCAGTTTAGCGGGTGACTCCTACAATGAGCAGTTCTTC.

The rearrangement links TRBV6-2 or TRBV6-3 to TRBJ1-5, with D perhaps matching TRBD1 (5 bases). Germline CDR1 MNHEY, CDR2 SVGEGT. The CDR3 length is 13 residues. V lost 5 bases, J lost 6 bases, and 11 bases lay in between. The CDR3 spells CASSPFRGQPQHF. CDR3 DNA sequence: TGTGCCAGCAGTCCCTTTAGGGGTCAGCCCCAGCATTTT.

The chain carries TRBV6-6 and TRBJ1-6; 7 bases are a match to TRBD1. V shed 6 bases, J shed 10 bases, and the junction held 6 bases outside the gene matches. CDR1 and CDR2 from the germline V gene are MNHNY and SVGAGI (reference sequence). The CDR3 is 13 amino acids. CDR3 protein: CASSRDSQSPLHF. The CDR3 coding sequence is TGTGCCAGCAGCAGGGACAGTCAATCACCCCTCCACTTT.

The chain recombines TRBV13 with TRBJ2-3, with 7 bases identical to TRBD2. V lost 0 bases, J lost 5 bases, and 5 bases stayed unmatched. The CDR3 contains 15 residues. The germline V gene has CDR1 PRHDT and CDR2 FYEKMQ (reference sequence). The DNA for the CDR3 is TGTGCCAGCAGCTTAGGACCTAGCGGTGGAGATACGCAGTATTTT. Translating gives CASSLGPSGGDTQYF. Complete variable domain (other parts from reference TRBV13 and TRBJ2-3): AAGVIQSPRHLIKEKRETATLKCYPIPRHDTVYWYQQGPGQDPQFLISFYEKMQSDKGSIPDRFSAQQFSDYHSELNMSSLELGDSALYFCASSLGPSGGDTQYFGPGTRLTVL.

The chain carries TRBV7-3 and TRBJ1-5, with D possibly being TRBD1 (5 bases). The length of the CDR3 is 11 residues. Trimming took 10 bases from V and 6 from J, leaving 10 bases between them. Germline-derived CDR1 and CDR2 are SGHTA and FQGTGA. CDR3 coding DNA: TGTGCCACAGGCGGGACTCAGCCCCAGCATTTT. It yields the protein CATGGTQPQHF.

V is TRBV29-1 and J is TRBJ2-3; 11 nucleotides match TRBD2. The CDR3 is 14 amino acids. The V gene's germline CDR1 is SQVTM and CDR2 ANQGSEA. After removal of 6 bases from V and 4 bases from J, the junction contained 6 bases not matched to a gene. CDR3 in amino acids: CSVGLAGGADTQYF. For the CDR3, the DNA is TGCAGCGTCGGCCTAGCGGGGGGTGCAGATACGCAGTATTTT.

The chain uses TRBV7-6 and TRBJ2-2; 14 bases map to TRBD2. The V gene end was trimmed by 5 bases and the J gene end by 7 bases; junction bases not matched to a gene: 6. This CDR3 contains 16 residues. Germline lookup yields CDR1 SGHVS and CDR2 FNYEAQ. CDR3 nucleotides: TGTGCCAGCAGCGCGACTAGCGGGGGGGCCGACGGGGAGCTGTTTTTT. Its translation is CASSATSGGADGELFF.

Here the CDR3 DNA reads TGTGCCAGCAGCTTAGCCCGGGGGGCCTCCGCATCCTCTCTGAATGGCTACACCTTC. Translation: CASSLARGASASSLNGYTF. This chain connects TRBV11-1 to TRBJ1-2; D might be TRBD1 (6 bases). Germline V gene data show CDR1 as SGHAT and CDR2 as FQDESV (reference sequence). V was trimmed by 0 bases and J by 6 bases, leaving 26 bases between them. The CDR3 totals 19 residues.

The chain links TRBV10-3 to TRBJ2-3; TRBD2 matches at 10 bases. With 3 bases clipped from V and 4 bases from J, the junction kept 10 bases outside the gene matches. CDR1 ENHRY and CDR2 SYGVKD come from the germline V gene. The CDR3 loop spans 17 amino acids. This CDR3 reads CAISDSGGRGPPDTQYF. DNA for the CDR3: TGTGCCATCAGTGATAGCGGGGGGCGAGGGCCCCCAGATACGCAGTATTTT.

Only a few counts were recorded for this clone. The chain uses TRBV4-2 and TRBJ2-7, with 16 positions matching TRBD2. The junction had 5 bases not matched to a gene; V was cut back by 5 bases and J by 1 base. The CDR3 is 17 residues long. Germline loops: CDR1 LGHNA, CDR2 YNFKEQ. The CDR3 protein is CASSYGTSGGASYEQYF. The DNA for the CDR3 is TGTGCCAGCAGCTACGGGACTAGCGGGGGGGCTTCCTACGAGCAGTACTTC.

V gene TRBV6-5 combines with J gene TRBJ2-5; 9 bases fit TRBD1. J lost 3 bases, V lost 5 bases, and 1 base had no gene match. Germline V gene sequence: CDR1 MNHEY, CDR2 SVGAGI. This CDR3 is built from 13 residues. CDR3 nucleotide sequence: TGTGCCAGCAGTCGGGACAGGGAAGAGACCCAGTACTTC. Residues: CASSRDREETQYF.

This sequence joins TRBV4-2 and TRBJ1-6; TRBD1 matches at 9 bases. This CDR3 has 16 residues. The J segment lost 8 bases and the V segment lost 0 bases, leaving 5 bases of the junction unmatched. The germline CDR1 and CDR2 sequences are LGHNA and YNFKEQ. For the CDR3, the DNA is TGTGCCAGCAGCCAAGATTCGGGACAGGGCTATTCACCCCTCCACTTT. It encodes CASSQDSGQGYSPLHF.

The chain uses TRBV6-2 or TRBV6-3 and TRBJ1-2; D unclear. The germline V gene has CDR1 MNHEY and CDR2 SVGEGT. The CDR3 loop spans 12 amino acids. Trimming left V 2 bases short and J 4 bases short, with 5 bases between. The CDR3 region is CASSYGSYGYTF. The CDR3 nucleotides are TGTGCCAGCAGTTACGGCAGCTATGGCTACACCTTC.

The chain has TRBV28 and TRBJ1-1; D not certain. Trimming took 2 bases from V and 1 from J, leaving 5 bases between them. Per germline, CDR1 MDHEN and CDR2 SYDVKM. The CDR3 length is 13 residues. CDR3 nucleotides: TGTGCCAGCAGTTTAATCGGGAACACTGAAGCTTTCTTT. It yields the protein CASSLIGNTEAFF.

V and J are TRBV2 and TRBJ1-5, with D hard to call. Trimming took 8 bases from V and 1 from J, leaving 9 bases between them. The CDR3 covers 13 residues. Germline loops: CDR1 SNHLY, CDR2 FYNNEI. The CDR3 region is CASAAQSNQPQHF. DNA for the CDR3: TGTGCCAGCGCCGCCCAGAGCAATCAGCCCCAGCATTTT.

Comment on this clone: Different DNA sequences within this sample yield the same CDR3. The chain has TRBV6-5 and TRBJ2-7; D possibly corresponds to TRBD1 (7 bases). This CDR3 region has 15 residues. CDR1 and CDR2 from the germline V gene are MNHEY and SVGAGI. Between the trimmed V and J ends, which lost 0 bases and 4 bases, there was a span of 13 bases. DNA for the CDR3: TGTGCCAGCAGTTACTCCCCCCAGGGGGGATACGAGCAGTACTTC. It translates to CASSYSPQGGYEQYF.

This clone appeared a few times. The rearrangement joins TRBV29-1 to TRBJ2-7, with D tentatively TRBD1 (6 bases). This CDR3 has 12 amino acids. V lost 5 bases, J lost 0 bases, and 8 bases lay in between. Germline loops: CDR1 SQVTM, CDR2 ANQGSEA. CDR3 sequence reads: CSVRDNSYEQYF. CDR3 DNA: TGCAGCGTTAGGGACAACTCCTACGAGCAGTACTTC.